This TCR beta chain was recorded in a study of blood T cell repertoires in COVID-19. Overall study context: Specimens from acute and convalescent COVID-19 originated in the United States, Italy and Spain. T cells, B-cell-depleted T cells, or PBMCs provided the cDNA or gDNA that served as material.

Original handling: Amplification with reference gene primers provided the estimates of nucleated cell counts. Profiling relied on immunoSEQ multiplex PCR, and the TCRdb table lists in-frame clones only, not all of them. V and J calls and clone size are those listed in that table; D and trimming were worked out from the DNA. The profile shows just over 250,000 clones, approximately 86% of them singletons. Germline CDR1 is SNHLY and CDR2 is FYNNEI. The CDR3 extends over 13 amino acids. J lost 10 bases, V lost 10 bases, and 13 bases had no gene match. The clonotype originates from a man aged 40-50 years who had recovered from COVID-19. Sequenced material: peripheral blood. The gene calls are TRBV2 and TRBJ2-1; 7 nucleotides line up with TRBD2. The chain's CDR3 is CATTRRTGGEQFF. CDR3 DNA: TGTGCCACCACCCGCCGGACCGGGGGGGAGCAGTTCTTC.